The 27 T cell receptor beta chains reported below all come from one sample, sequenced in a study of T cell responses to AZD1222 COVID-19 vaccine. Repertoires were generated with immunoSEQ multiplex PCR, while TCRdb's copy carries only in-frame clones and drops some. The sample lists about 180,000 clones, about 91% seen once, with less than 0.55% in the top ten. The sequences come from peripheral blood, collected on day 0 of AZD1222 vaccination. The origin of the receptors is an adult in good health.

The V and J genes are TRBV7-9 and TRBJ1-4; D is perhaps TRBD1 (5 bases). The germline V and J ends were trimmed by 0 bases and 8 bases, with 13 bases remaining between them. This CDR3 region has 15 residues. CDR1 and CDR2 from the germline V gene are SEHNR and FQNEAQ (reference sequence). CDR3 nucleotides: TGTGCCAGCAGCTTAGCGTGGGGGGAAGGAGAAAAACTGTTTTTT. This codes for CASSLAWGEGEKLFF.

This chain links TRBV30 with TRBJ1-2; D is undetermined. The V and J ends lost 3 bases and 12 bases respectively, with 14 bases between them. Looked up from germline, CDR1 is GTSNPN and CDR2 is SVGIG (reference sequence). The CDR3 runs 11 residues. CDR3 DNA sequence: TGTGCCTGGAGCAAAGGGCGGGCTGACACCTTC. It specifies CAWSKGRADTF.

The chain carries TRBV2 and TRBJ1-5; D unclear. The CDR3 is 15 residues long. V was shortened by 2 bases and J by 4 bases, with 12 bases between the two germline ends. Germline assignment: CDR1 SNHLY and CDR2 FYNNEI. CDR3 in amino acids: CASSETTVRNQPQHF. The CDR3 bases are TGTGCCAGCAGTGAAACAACAGTCAGAAATCAGCCCCAGCATTTT.

The J gene is TRBJ2-3, the V gene TRBV24-1, with D unclear. V was pared by 4 bases and J by 3 bases, with 1 base between. Germline loops: CDR1 KGHDR, CDR2 SFDVKD. This CDR3 comprises 11 residues. DNA of the CDR3: TGTGCCACCAGTGAAACAGATACGCAGTATTTT. This translates into CATSETDTQYF.

The chain has TRBV10-3 and TRBJ2-5; D call uncertain. V was cut by 11 bases and J by 2 bases, with 15 bases left in between. The CDR3 runs to 13 residues. Per the germline V gene, CDR1 is ENHRY and CDR2 is SYGVKD. CDR3 sequence: CASGSQIQETQYF. CDR3 DNA: TGTGCCTCCGGCAGCCAGATTCAAGAGACCCAGTACTTC.

The chain joins TRBV24-1 to TRBJ2-7, with a possible D match to TRBD2 (7 bases). The germline gives CDR1 KGHDR, CDR2 SFDVKD. Trimming stripped 3 bases from V and 6 bases from J, with 17 bases between. There are 15 residues in the CDR3. CDR3 sequence: CATSDGRGPPGEQYF. CDR3 DNA sequence: TGTGCCACCAGTGATGGGCGGGGGCCCCCGGGCGAGCAGTACTTC.

This clone was recorded only once. V is TRBV19 and J is TRBJ1-1, with 10 bases aligning to TRBD1. The CDR3 has 13 residues. V lost 4 bases, J lost 11 bases, and 7 bases stayed unmatched. Germline CDR1 and CDR2: LNHDA and SQIVND (reference sequence). The CDR3 loop reads CASSTTGGAGAFF. The CDR3 region has the DNA TGTGCCAGTAGTACGACAGGGGGCGCGGGGGCTTTCTTT.

The chain is built from TRBV2 and TRBJ2-7; the D gene is possibly TRBD1 (6 bases). The CDR3 spans 15 residues. CDR1 and CDR2 (germline): SNHLY, FYNNEI. The V end lost 7 bases, the J end lost 0 bases, and 16 bases lay between the germline ends. This CDR3 reads CASIRRQDSSYEQYF. The CDR3 region has the DNA TGTGCCAGCATCCGGAGACAGGATAGCTCCTACGAGCAGTACTTC.

V gene TRBV30 combines with J gene TRBJ1-2; D might be TRBD1 (5 bases). This CDR3 is 16 amino acids long. Germline V gene lookup returns CDR1 GTSNPN and CDR2 SVGIG (reference sequence). V lost 1 base to trimming and J lost 0 bases, with 15 bases between them. In DNA, the CDR3 is TGTGCCTGGAGTGCGGGAGGGGAGACTCCTAACTATGGCTACACCTTC. Protein product: CAWSAGGETPNYGYTF. The full variable domain, completed using reference TRBV30 and TRBJ1-2, is SQTIHQWPATLVQPVGSPLSLECTVEGTSNPNLYWYRQAAGRGLQLLFYSVGIGQISSEVPQNLSASRPQDRQFILSSKKLLLSDSGFYLCAWSAGGETPNYGYTFGSGTRLTVV.

This sequence joins TRBV18 and TRBJ1-5; 7 bases line up with TRBD1. The CDR3 totals 15 residues. V shed 2 bases and J 4 bases; nucleotides not matched to a gene: 5. Per the germline V gene, CDR1 is KGHSH and CDR2 is LQKENI. The CDR3 spells CASSPETGRNQPQHF. CDR3 nucleotides: TGTGCCAGCTCACCAGAGACAGGGCGTAATCAGCCCCAGCATTTT.

This rearrangement joins TRBV5-1 to TRBJ1-1; D gene unclear. V dropped 3 bases and J dropped 4 bases, with 10 bases sitting between them. The CDR3 runs to 13 residues. Germline V lookup: CDR1 SGHRS, CDR2 YFSETQ. The CDR3: CASSSELGTEAFF. CDR3 coding DNA: TGCGCCAGCAGCTCCGAATTGGGCACTGAAGCTTTCTTT.

This chain uses TRBV18 with TRBJ1-1; a weak D match, TRBD1 (5 bases). The CDR3 covers 16 residues. Germline CDR1 and CDR2: KGHSH and LQKENI. The V and J ends lost 3 bases and 4 bases respectively, with 18 bases between them. CDR3: CASSPNPDLGTTEAFF. CDR3 in DNA: TGTGCCAGCTCACCCAACCCTGACCTAGGGACCACTGAAGCTTTCTTT.

This clone was seen only a few times. The chain recombines TRBV5-4 with TRBJ2-5; D ambiguous. The CDR3 consists of 13 residues. V shed 0 bases and J shed 1 base, with 4 bases lying between them. CDR1 is SGHNT, CDR2 YYREEE, per germline (reference sequence). The CDR3 nucleotides read TGTGCCAGCAGCTTGGACCCCCAAGAGACCCAGTACTTC. Protein product: CASSLDPQETQYF.

This chain uses TRBV10-2 with TRBJ1-5; no clear D gene. The CDR3 consists of 19 residues. V was trimmed by 0 bases and J by 2 bases, leaving 20 bases between them. Germline CDR1 and CDR2: WSHSY and SAAADI. The CDR3 nucleotides are TGCGCCAGCAGTGAGTCGATTCACCGGCGGCAGGCTGGCAATCAGCCCCAGCATTTT. Protein product: CASSESIHRRQAGNQPQHF.

J is TRBJ1-1 and V is TRBV27; D is unclear. The CDR3 extends over 13 amino acids. Trimming cost V 5 bases and J 7 bases, with 14 bases left between them. Germline assignment: CDR1 MNHEY and CDR2 SMNVEV (reference sequence). For the CDR3, the DNA is TGTGCCAGCAGTCCCTCCGGGGAGAATGAAGCTTTCTTT. This encodes CASSPSGENEAFF.

This clone showed up just once. The chain carries TRBV3-1 (or the pseudogene TRBV3-2) and TRBJ1-2; D possibly corresponds to TRBD1 (6 bases). V lost 6 bases and J lost 4, with 24 bases in between. CDR1 LGHDT and CDR2 YNNKEL come from the germline V gene (reference sequence). The CDR3 sequence is 17 residues long. CDR3 region: CASSAQPGGHHSYGYTF. CDR3 in DNA: TGTGCCAGCAGTGCCCAACCGGGGGGACACCATAGCTATGGCTACACCTTC.

This chain connects TRBV10-2 to TRBJ1-3; TRBD1 might be the D (5 bases). V was cut by 5 bases and J by 0 bases, with 20 bases left in between. CDR1 is WSHSY, CDR2 SAAADI, per germline. The CDR3 consists of 18 residues. CDR3 bases: TGCGCCAGCAGTAGTTCCCTCCAGGGATTCAACTCTGGAAACACCATATATTTT. Residues: CASSSSLQGFNSGNTIYF.

The chain combines TRBV7-2 with TRBJ2-5; 8 positions match TRBD2. V was pared by 2 bases and J by 7 bases, with 9 bases of the junction left unmatched. The CDR3 extends over 15 amino acids. In germline, CDR1 is SGHTA, CDR2 FQGNSA. The CDR3 sequence: CASSLKGLETGTQYF. In nucleotides, the CDR3 is TGTGCCAGCAGCTTAAAGGGACTAGAGACGGGGACCCAGTACTTC.

The chain links TRBV12-3 or TRBV12-4 to TRBJ1-1; no reliable D call. Between the trimmed V and J ends, which lost 10 bases and 5 bases, there was a span of 14 bases. The CDR3 spans 12 residues. DNA of the CDR3: TGTGCCATCGTAGGCCGAAGGACTGAAGCTTTCTTT. Translation: CAIVGRRTEAFF.

The V and J genes are TRBV28 and TRBJ1-6; 9 bases fit TRBD1. This CDR3 has 15 amino acids. Germline CDR1 MDHEN, CDR2 SYDVKM. Trimming at V came to 5 bases and at J to 6 bases, leaving 5 bases not matched to a gene. Here the CDR3 DNA reads TGTGCCAGCAGTAAACAGGGGGCGTTTAATTCACCCCTCCACTTT. Translating it yields CASSKQGAFNSPLHF.

V is TRBV18 and J is TRBJ1-5; D not certain. Trimming removed 6 bases at V and 0 bases at J, with 12 bases between. Looked up from germline, CDR1 is KGHSH and CDR2 is LQKENI. This CDR3 comprises 15 residues. This chain's CDR3 is CASSGGRDSNQPQHF. For the CDR3, the DNA is TGTGCCAGCTCCGGAGGCCGTGATAGCAATCAGCCCCAGCATTTT.

The genes are TRBV25-1 and TRBJ2-3; 7 nucleotides match TRBD2. The V and J ends lost 2 bases and 3 bases, in that order; junction bases with no gene match: 8. Per germline, CDR1 MGHDK and CDR2 SYGVNS. This CDR3 region has 16 residues. The CDR3: CASSERKAGVTDTQYF. CDR3 sequence (DNA): TGTGCCAGCAGTGAAAGGAAGGCGGGAGTAACAGATACGCAGTATTTT.

The chain employs TRBV25-1 and TRBJ2-7; D perhaps matches TRBD1 (5 bases). This CDR3 has 12 residues. Trimming shortened V by 3 bases and J by 5 bases, and 8 bases separated the two germline ends. CDR1 is MGHDK, CDR2 SYGVNS, per germline. CDR3 DNA sequence: TGTGCCAGCAGTGACCTAGGGGACGAGCAGTACTTC. Translated: CASSDLGDEQYF.

The sample holds a few counts of this clone. The V gene is TRBV11-1, the J gene TRBJ2-2; D gene unclear. The CDR3 covers 14 residues. The V and J ends lost 3 bases and 2 bases respectively, with 7 bases between them. Germline lookup yields CDR1 SGHAT and CDR2 FQDESV (reference sequence). CDR3 in amino acids: CASSFDGNTGELFF. The CDR3 nucleotides are TGTGCCAGCAGCTTCGACGGTAACACCGGGGAGCTGTTTTTT. The whole variable domain, filled in from reference TRBV11-1 and TRBJ2-2, reads EAEVAQSPRYKITEKSQAVAFWCDPISGHATLYWYRQILGQGPELLVQFQDESVVDDSQLPKDRFSAERLKGVDSTLKIQPAELGDSAMYLCASSFDGNTGELFFGEGSRLTVL.

V and J are TRBV7-2 and TRBJ1-2; D is possibly TRBD1 (6 bases). Trimming took 8 bases from V and 2 from J, leaving 15 bases between them. In germline, CDR1 is SGHTA, CDR2 FQGNSA. The CDR3 contains 14 residues. The CDR3: CASSPAGVNYGYTF. As DNA, the CDR3 is TGTGCCAGCTCCCCGGCAGGGGTGAACTATGGCTACACCTTC.

The chain has TRBV28 and TRBJ2-1; no reliable D call. In germline, CDR1 is MDHEN, CDR2 SYDVKM. The CDR3 is 12 amino acids. Trimming took off 5 bases at V and 9 bases at J, with 11 bases between the two ends. The CDR3 region has the DNA TGTGCCAGCAGTCCCGAATACGGTGAGCAGTTCTTC. This encodes CASSPEYGEQFF.

The CDR3 DNA reads as TGTGCCTGGAGTGTCCGGACGGGGCAGCCCCAGCATTTT. Protein sequence: CAWSVRTGQPQHF. The chain couples TRBV30 to TRBJ1-5; unclear D gene. The CDR3 totals 13 residues. V lost 0 bases to trimming and J lost 7 bases, with 10 bases between them. CDR1 GTSNPN and CDR2 SVGIG come from the germline V gene (reference sequence).